This is a list of T cell receptor beta chains from one sample in a study of cytomegalovirus exposure and HLA in healthy donors. The table came from immunoSEQ multiplex PCR; TCRdb's copy has only in-frame clones and leaves some out. The data show 96,000 or so clones, roughly 74% seen once. Specimen: PBMCs. The receptors originated from a woman in her 70s in good health and CMV-seropositive. Both conserved end residues are part of each CDR3. Fields, in order: V gene, CDR3 length, D gene, clone size, J gene, CDR3 protein, CDR3 DNA. D genes are given only for firm matches. Expanded clones get a size class; other rows say once, few or many, or leave the size out.

V: TRBV29-1; length: 15; D: .; size: .; J: TRBJ2-2; CDR3: CSVDPGGANTGELFF; DNA: TGCAGCGTAGATCCAGGAGGAGCGAACACCGGGGAGCTGTTTTTT
V: TRBV30; length: 11; D: .; size: .; J: TRBJ1-5; CDR3: CAWSIDQPQHF; DNA: TGTGCCTGGAGTATCGATCAGCCCCAGCATTTT
V: TRBV2; length: 15; D: TRBD1; size: .; J: TRBJ1-1; CDR3: CASSRNSGTGAEAFF; DNA: TGTGCCAGCAGTAGAAATTCAGGGACAGGGGCTGAAGCTTTCTTT
V: TRBV28; length: 18; D: .; size: .; J: TRBJ1-4; CDR3: CASSSGQSPPPTNEKLFF; DNA: TGTGCCAGCAGTTCCGGACAGAGCCCGCCACCAACTAATGAAAAACTGTTTTTT
V: TRBV6-1; length: 15; D: .; size: few; J: TRBJ1-4; CDR3: CASTSQGYSNEKLFF; DNA: TGTGCCAGCACGAGCCAGGGATATTCTAATGAAAAACTGTTTTTT
V: TRBV5-8; length: 14; D: .; size: .; J: TRBJ1-5; CDR3: CASSLGGGNQPQHF; DNA: TGTGCCAGCAGCTTGGGGGGGGGCAATCAGCCCCAGCATTTT
V: TRBV6-5; length: 14; D: .; size: .; J: TRBJ1-2; CDR3: CASSYTPGAYGYTF; DNA: TGTGCCAGCAGTTACACGCCAGGGGCGTATGGCTACACCTTC
V: TRBV2; length: 11; D: .; size: .; J: TRBJ2-5; CDR3: CASTSEETQYF; DNA: TGTGCCAGCACCTCAGAAGAGACCCAGTACTTC
V: TRBV2; length: 13; D: .; size: .; J: TRBJ1-1; CDR3: CASSAIYGTEAFF; DNA: TGTGCCAGCAGCGCGATATACGGGACTGAAGCTTTCTTT
V: TRBV7-2; length: 15; D: TRBD2; size: few; J: TRBJ2-2; CDR3: CASSRTSGGAGELFF; DNA: TGTGCCAGCAGCCGGACTAGCGGGGGGGCCGGGGAGCTGTTTTTT
V: TRBV19; length: 13; D: .; size: .; J: TRBJ2-6; CDR3: CASSHSGANVLTF; DNA: TGTGCCAGTAGCCACTCTGGGGCCAACGTCCTGACTTTC
V: TRBV19; length: 15; D: TRBD2; size: few; J: TRBJ2-7; CDR3: CASSRIAGGSYEQYF; DNA: TGTGCCAGTAGCCGTATAGCGGGAGGGTCCTACGAGCAGTACTTC
V: TRBV6-5; length: 15; D: TRBD1; size: .; J: TRBJ1-1; CDR3: CASSYGDRGDTEAFF; DNA: TGTGCCAGCAGTTACGGGGACAGGGGGGACACTGAAGCTTTCTTT
V: TRBV7-2; length: 15; D: TRBD2; size: .; J: TRBJ2-1; CDR3: CASTPHTGGLNEQFF; DNA: TGTGCCAGCACCCCCCATACGGGGGGTTTGAATGAGCAGTTCTTC
V: TRBV7-9; length: 17; D: TRBD2; size: few; J: TRBJ2-7; CDR3: CSSSPRIAGHNSYEQYF; DNA: TGTTCCAGCAGCCCTCGGATAGCGGGACATAATTCCTACGAGCAGTACTTC
V: TRBV25-1; length: 14; D: .; size: .; J: TRBJ1-4; CDR3: CASKSFATNEKLFF; DNA: TGTGCCAGCAAATCATTTGCAACTAATGAAAAACTGTTTTTT
V: TRBV15; length: 17; D: TRBD1; size: .; J: TRBJ1-5; CDR3: CATSRDPAGQALITQHF; DNA: TGTGCCACCAGCAGAGACCCCGCCGGACAGGCCCTAATTACTCAGCATTTT
V: TRBV5-1; length: 17; D: .; size: .; J: TRBJ1-4; CDR3: CASSLVPRGSTNEKLFF; DNA: TGCGCCAGCAGCTTGGTACCGAGGGGGTCGACTAATGAAAAACTGTTTTTT
V: TRBV5-1; length: 15; D: TRBD1; size: .; J: TRBJ2-7; CDR3: CASSLAAQGAREQYF; DNA: TGCGCCAGCAGCTTGGCCGCCCAGGGGGCGCGAGAGCAGTACTTC
V: TRBV2; length: 12; D: .; size: .; J: TRBJ2-1; CDR3: CASTPGRNEQFF; DNA: TGTGCCAGCACACCAGGGCGCAATGAGCAGTTCTTC
V: TRBV6-1; length: 14; D: TRBD2; size: once; J: TRBJ2-7; CDR3: CASSVLAGSYEQYF; DNA: TGTGCCAGCAGTGTGTTAGCGGGGTCCTACGAGCAGTACTTC
V: TRBV7-9; length: 12; D: .; size: .; J: TRBJ1-3; CDR3: CASSRAGNTIYF; DNA: TGTGCCAGCTCCAGGGCTGGAAACACCATATATTTT
V: TRBV5-6; length: 14; D: .; size: .; J: TRBJ2-2; CDR3: CASSLDSNTGELFF; DNA: TGTGCCAGCAGCTTGGACAGTAACACCGGGGAGCTGTTTTTT
V: TRBV4-1; length: 15; D: .; size: .; J: TRBJ2-1; CDR3: CASSQSSDSYNEQFF; DNA: TGCGCCAGCAGCCAGTCGAGCGACTCCTACAATGAGCAGTTCTTC
V: TRBV5-1; length: 13; D: .; size: few; J: TRBJ2-3; CDR3: CASSLAGADTQYF; DNA: TGCGCCAGCAGCTTGGCGGGGGCAGATACGCAGTATTTT
V: TRBV11-3; length: 14; D: .; size: .; J: TRBJ1-3; CDR3: CASSSRDAGNTIYF; DNA: TGTGCCAGCAGCTCCAGGGATGCTGGAAACACCATATATTTT
V: TRBV28; length: 15; D: TRBD1; size: .; J: TRBJ1-2; CDR3: CASSFPQGATYGYTF; DNA: TGTGCCAGCAGTTTCCCACAGGGGGCGACGTATGGCTACACCTTC
V: TRBV18; length: 15; D: .; size: .; J: TRBJ2-4; CDR3: CASSRMTVAKNIQYF; DNA: TGTGCCAGCTCAAGGATGACAGTAGCCAAAAACATTCAGTACTTC